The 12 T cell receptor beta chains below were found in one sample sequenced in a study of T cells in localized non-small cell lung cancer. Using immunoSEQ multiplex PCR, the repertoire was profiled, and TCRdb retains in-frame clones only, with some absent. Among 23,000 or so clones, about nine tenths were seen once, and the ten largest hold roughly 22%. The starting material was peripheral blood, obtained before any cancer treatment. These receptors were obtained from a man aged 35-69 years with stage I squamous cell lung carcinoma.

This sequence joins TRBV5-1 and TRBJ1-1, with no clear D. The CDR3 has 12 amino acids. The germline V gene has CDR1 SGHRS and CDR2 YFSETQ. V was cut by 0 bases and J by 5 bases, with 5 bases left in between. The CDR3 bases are TGCGCCAGCAGCTTGGTTGGGACTGAAGCTTTCTTT. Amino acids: CASSLVGTEAFF.

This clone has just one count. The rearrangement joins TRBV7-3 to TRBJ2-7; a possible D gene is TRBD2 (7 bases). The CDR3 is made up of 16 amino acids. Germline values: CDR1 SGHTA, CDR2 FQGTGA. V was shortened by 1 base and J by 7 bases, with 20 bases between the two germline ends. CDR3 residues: CASSLSGGLSPGEQYF. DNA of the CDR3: TGTGCCAGCAGCTTAAGCGGGGGCCTAAGTCCGGGGGAGCAGTACTTC.

In DNA form, the CDR3 reads TGTGCCAGCAGTTTAGTGGGCTACGAGCAGTACTTC. Translation: CASSLVGYEQYF. The J gene is TRBJ2-7, the V gene TRBV5-6; D is undetermined. This CDR3 has 12 residues. From germline, CDR1 is SGHDT and CDR2 YYEEEE. The V and J ends lost 5 bases and 3 bases respectively, with 9 bases between them.

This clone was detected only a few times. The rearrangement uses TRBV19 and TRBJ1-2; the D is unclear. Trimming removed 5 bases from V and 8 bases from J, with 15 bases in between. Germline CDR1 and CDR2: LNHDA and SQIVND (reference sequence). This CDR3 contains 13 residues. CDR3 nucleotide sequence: TGTGCCAGTAGTCTCCGAGACATGCAAGGCTACACCTTC. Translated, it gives CASSLRDMQGYTF.

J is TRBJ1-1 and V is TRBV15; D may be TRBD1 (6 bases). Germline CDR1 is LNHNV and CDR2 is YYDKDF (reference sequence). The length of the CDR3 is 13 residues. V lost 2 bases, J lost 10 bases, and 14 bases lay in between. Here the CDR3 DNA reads TGTGCCACCAGCAGACCCGGACAGTTCCGAGCTTTCTTT. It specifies CATSRPGQFRAFF.

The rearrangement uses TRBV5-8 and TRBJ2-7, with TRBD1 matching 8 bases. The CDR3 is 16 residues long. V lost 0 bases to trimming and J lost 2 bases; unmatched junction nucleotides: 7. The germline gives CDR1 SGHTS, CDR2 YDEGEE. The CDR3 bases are TGTGCCAGCAGCTTGGCGGACAGGGATTTCGCCTACGAGCAGTACTTC. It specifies CASSLADRDFAYEQYF.

CDR3 sequence (DNA): TGTGCCAGCAGCCTGCCAGGGGGGGCTTTCTTT. This codes for CASSLPGGAFF. This chain joins TRBV6-1 and TRBJ1-1, with TRBD1 identical over 7 bases. CDR3 length: 11 amino acids. Germline values: CDR1 MNHNS, CDR2 SASEGT. Trimming cost V 6 bases and J 11 bases; bases outside gene matches: 6.

The CDR3 loop is CASSRTGTSYEQYF. CDR3 sequence (DNA): TGTGCCAGCAGCCGAACAGGGACCTCCTACGAGCAGTACTTC. The genes are TRBV14 and TRBJ2-7; D may be TRBD1 (6 bases). The CDR3 is 14 amino acids. The V gene's germline CDR1 is SGHDN and CDR2 FVKESK. The V and J ends lost 4 bases and 0 bases respectively, with 10 bases between them.

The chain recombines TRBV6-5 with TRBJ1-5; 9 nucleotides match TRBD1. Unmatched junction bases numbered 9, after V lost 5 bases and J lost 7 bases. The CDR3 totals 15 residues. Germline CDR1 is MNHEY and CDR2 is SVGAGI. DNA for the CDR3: TGTGCCAGCAGTAGTCGAACAGGGGGCGAACAGCCCCAGCATTTT. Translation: CASSSRTGGEQPQHF.

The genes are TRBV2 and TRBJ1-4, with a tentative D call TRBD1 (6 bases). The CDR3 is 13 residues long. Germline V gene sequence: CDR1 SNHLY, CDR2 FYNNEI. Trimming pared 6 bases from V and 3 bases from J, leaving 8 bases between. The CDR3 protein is CASRDRSNEKLFF. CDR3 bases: TGTGCCAGCAGGGACAGATCTAATGAAAAACTGTTTTTT.

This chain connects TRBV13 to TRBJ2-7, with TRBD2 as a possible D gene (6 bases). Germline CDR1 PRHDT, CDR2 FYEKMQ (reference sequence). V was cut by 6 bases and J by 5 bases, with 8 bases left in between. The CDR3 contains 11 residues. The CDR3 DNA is TGTGCCAGCAGGGTAGCGGACGAGCAGTACTTC. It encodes CASRVADEQYF.

The CDR3 region is CASSSSGGANTGELFF. CDR3 nucleotides: TGTGCCAGCAGCTCGTCGGGAGGCGCGAACACCGGGGAGCTGTTTTTT. The chain couples TRBV7-3 to TRBJ2-2; TRBD2 matches 7 bases. This CDR3 comprises 16 residues. V lost 4 bases to trimming and J lost 0 bases; unmatched junction nucleotides: 5. Germline lookup yields CDR1 SGHTA and CDR2 FQGTGA.